This record concerns one TCR beta chain sequence. The target antigen is unknown. The germline gene is not matched at one end of the junction; a read error may be the cause. The sample originates from a study of T-cell reconstitution after alpha-beta-depleted transplantation in children. Findings and caveats of the study: T cells produced anew were the main source of T-cell counts and diversity one year after transplant. Expanded graft clones numbering several hundred reportedly gave rise to alpha-beta T cells about two months after transplant.

Germline lookup yields CDR1 LGHNA and CDR2 YSLEER. CDR3 size: 17 residues. It was with unique molecular identifiers that the TCRbeta library was prepared. Using its own MiXCR run on the PCR reads, TCRdb lists one record per CDR3 protein. This sample has about 200,000 distinct CDR3 sequences, with approximately 7% found just once. The source is a boy aged 2 to 10 with acute lymphoblastic leukemia, due to receive a stem cell transplant. This chain uses TRBV4-3 with TRBJ2-1; 9 positions agree with TRBD2. The sequencing used PBMCs, collected before TCRalphabeta/CD19-depleted stem cell transplant. The CDR3 is CAISQLLAGAPGNEQFF. Written as DNA, the CDR3 is TGCGCCATCAGCCAACTCTTAGCGGGGGCGCCGGGGAATGAGCAGTTCTTC.